Listed here are 15 T cell receptor beta chains from one sample, sequenced in a study of a mutant IDH1 vaccine in newly diagnosed glioma. Stated time point: week 23, last vaccination. Doses consisted of 300 ug of mutant IDH1 20-mer peptide each, paired with topical imiquimod. TCRdb's table, derived via immunoSEQ multiplex PCR, lists solely in-frame clones and lacks some. The repertoire holds around 39,000 clones, with about four fifths as singletons. Their antigens are not known. The sequences come from PBMCs, collected from a glioma patient whose treatment included an IDH1 peptide vaccine. These receptors came from a woman aged 18-29 years with glioma. Some clones in this sample may be carry-over from other donors' samples.

The gene calls are TRBV7-2 and TRBJ1-5; D gene ambiguous. Germline assignment: CDR1 SGHTA and CDR2 FQGNSA. The V end lost 1 base, the J end lost 2 bases, and 9 bases lay between the germline ends. This CDR3 region has 15 residues. CDR3 bases: TGTGCCAGCAGCTTAGAAGGACGGCGCAATCAGCCCCAGCATTTT. Translation: CASSLEGRRNQPQHF.

As regards this clone: The sample holds other DNA sequences that translate to the same CDR3. This chain joins TRBV19 and TRBJ1-2; 9 bases match TRBD1. V lost 4 bases to trimming and J lost 2 bases; unmatched junction nucleotides: 5. Germline-derived CDR1 and CDR2 are LNHDA and SQIVND (reference sequence). The CDR3 is 15 amino acids. The CDR3 here is CASSTRTGANYGYTF. In DNA form, the CDR3 reads TGTGCCAGTAGTACCCGGACAGGGGCGAACTATGGCTACACCTTC.

The chain carries TRBV5-1 and TRBJ1-4; no reliable D call. The CDR3 sequence is 13 residues long. The germline CDR1 and CDR2 sequences are SGHRS and YFSETQ. V was clipped by 5 bases and J by 7 bases, with 12 bases between them. CDR3 amino acids: CASSPGNGEKLFF. CDR3 nucleotide sequence: TGCGCCAGCAGTCCGGGAAATGGTGAAAAACTGTTTTTT.

With regard to this clone: The junction shows a germline mismatch at one end, possibly a read error. The chain couples TRBV7-9 to TRBJ2-5; a possible D gene is TRBD2 (5 bases). The CDR3 has 15 amino acids. Germline values: CDR1 SEHNR, CDR2 FQNEAQ (reference sequence). CDR3 sequence: CASSLAQWEQETQYF. The CDR3 DNA reads TGTGCCAGCAGCCTAGCTCAATGGGAGCAAGAGACCCAGTACTTC. The variable domain in full, completed from reference TRBV7-9 and TRBJ2-5, reads DTGVSQNPRHKITKRGQNVTFRCDPISEHNRLYWYRQTLGQGPEFLTYFQNEAQLEKSRLLSDRFSAERPKGSFSTLEIQRTEQGDSAMYLCASSLAQWEQETQYFGPGTRLLVL.

This chain joins TRBV6-5 and TRBJ1-3; D call uncertain. Per the germline V gene, CDR1 is MNHEY and CDR2 is SVGAGI. The V end was cut by 0 bases, the J end by 0 bases, with 6 bases between. CDR3 length equals 15 residues. The CDR3 reads CASSYSGDSGNTIYF. In DNA, the CDR3 is TGTGCCAGCAGTTACTCTGGAGACTCTGGAAACACCATATATTTT.

The chain combines TRBV7-9 with TRBJ1-2; TRBD1 might be the D (6 bases). The CDR3 is 15 amino acids. The V gene's germline CDR1 is SEHNR and CDR2 FQNEAQ (reference sequence). The germline V and J ends were trimmed by 4 bases and 3 bases, with 15 bases remaining between them. CDR3 sequence (DNA): TGTGCCAGCAGCTCATCGACAGGTTCGTACTATGGCTACACCTTC. Translation: CASSSSTGSYYGYTF.

This clone turned up a few times. The CDR3 region has the DNA TGTGCCAGCAGCCAAGATCAGAGGACCGGGGAGCTGTTTTTT. Translation gives CASSQDQRTGELFF. The chain couples TRBV4-2 to TRBJ2-2; D call uncertain. The ends were cut back, 0 bases at V and 5 bases at J, with 7 bases in the middle. CDR1 LGHNA and CDR2 YNFKEQ come from the germline V gene. The CDR3 sequence is 14 residues long.

This sequence joins TRBV6-5 and TRBJ1-6; D remains ambiguous. V was clipped by 4 bases and J by 7 bases, with 11 bases between them. The length of the CDR3 is 14 residues. Germline CDR1 reads MNHEY; CDR2 reads SVGAGI. This chain's CDR3 is CASSSSKTNSPLHF. Written as DNA, the CDR3 is TGTGCCAGCAGTTCCTCTAAGACAAATTCACCCCTCCACTTT.

In regard to this clone: The sample contains more than one DNA sequence encoding this CDR3. J is TRBJ1-3 and V is TRBV27, with D uncertain. CDR1 is MNHEY, CDR2 SMNVEV, per germline (reference sequence). The CDR3 totals 13 residues. The V gene lost 2 bases and the J gene lost 0 bases, with 2 bases spanning the gap. As DNA, the CDR3 is TGTGCCAGCAGTTTAAACTCTGGAAACACCATATATTTT. This codes for CASSLNSGNTIYF.

V and J are TRBV19 and TRBJ1-4; D call uncertain. Germline CDR1 is LNHDA and CDR2 is SQIVND (reference sequence). V lost 6 bases, J lost 8 bases, and 7 bases lay in between. The CDR3 is 11 amino acids. CDR3 in amino acids: CASSPGEKLFF. Written as DNA, the CDR3 is TGTGCCAGTAGCCCTGGAGAAAAACTGTTTTTT.

The genes are TRBV2 and TRBJ2-7; the D is unclear. In germline, CDR1 is SNHLY, CDR2 FYNNEI. V lost 6 bases, J lost 6 bases, and 6 bases lay in between. This CDR3 has 10 amino acids. This CDR3 is CASRLGEQYF. CDR3 sequence (DNA): TGTGCCAGCAGACTCGGCGAGCAGTACTTC.

There are a few counts of this clone. This CDR3 is CASWTSGKTDTQYF. CDR3 DNA: TGTGCCAGCTGGACTAGCGGGAAGACAGATACGCAGTATTTT. V usage is TRBV2 and J usage is TRBJ2-3, with 12 positions matching TRBD2. The V gene end was trimmed by 8 bases and the J gene end by 3 bases; junction bases not matched to a gene: 3. This CDR3 has 14 amino acids. From germline, CDR1 is SNHLY and CDR2 FYNNEI.

The chain combines TRBV6-5 with TRBJ2-7; 9 bases align to TRBD1. The CDR3 sequence is 14 residues long. V gave up 5 bases and J gave up 6 bases; unmatched junction bases: 8. Germline CDR1 MNHEY, CDR2 SVGAGI. CDR3 in DNA: TGTGCCAGCAGTGTCACAGGGGGCCCCTCCGAGCAGTACTTC. As protein: CASSVTGGPSEQYF.

This clone was observed once. V is TRBV14 and J is TRBJ1-1; D may be TRBD1 (5 bases). V lost 0 bases, J lost 7 bases, and 12 bases lay in between. The CDR3 totals 14 residues. Germline V lookup: CDR1 SGHDN, CDR2 FVKESK. As DNA, the CDR3 is TGTGCCAGCAGCCAAGATCTTAACACAGGTGAAGCTTTCTTT. Translating gives CASSQDLNTGEAFF.

The chain uses TRBV7-8 and TRBJ2-7; 10 bases agree with TRBD2. Per the germline V gene, CDR1 is SGHVS and CDR2 is FQNEAQ. The CDR3 covers 15 residues. J gave up 4 bases and V 5 bases, and 8 bases lay outside the gene matches. The chain's CDR3 is CASSRTSGGPYEQYF. For the CDR3, the DNA is TGTGCCAGCAGCAGGACTAGCGGAGGTCCTTACGAGCAGTACTTC.